The present entry profiles one T cell receptor (beta chain) with its context. Sequencing used immunoSEQ multiplex PCR; TCRdb keeps in-frame clones, though not all of them. The table lists some 86,000 clones, 90% of them singletons. The entry originates in a study of T cell responses to AZD1222 COVID-19 vaccine. The TCR was taken from an adult who received the AZD1222 COVID-19 vaccine. The sequences come from peripheral blood, collected 28 days after the second AZD1222 dose.

The CDR3 loop is CSASLGGLGNQPQHF. For the CDR3, the DNA is TGCAGTGCTAGTCTGGGGGGTCTGGGCAATCAGCCCCAGCATTTT. The chain has TRBV20-1 and TRBJ1-5; weak D call: TRBD1 (5 bases). This CDR3 is 15 amino acids long. CDR1 is DFQATT, CDR2 SNEGSKA, per germline (reference sequence). V lost 3 bases and J 2 bases, leaving 14 bases between the germline ends.